Below, one TCR beta chain is given with its context. In germline, CDR1 is MNHEY, CDR2 SVGAGI. V dropped 7 bases and J dropped 5; count of bases not matched to a gene: 10. The CDR3 totals 14 residues. These data originate in a study of tumor-infiltrating lymphocytes in localized non-small cell lung cancer. Here immunoSEQ multiplex PCR was the method, and the copy in TCRdb shows in-frame clones only, minus some. The repertoire consists of about 16,000 clones, with around 70% occurring once and the leading ten covering around 10%. J is TRBJ2-7 and V is TRBV6-5; TRBD1 matches 8 bases. The receptor was derived from a human donor with non-small cell lung cancer. The sequencing input was lung tumor tissue. The CDR3 coding sequence is TGTGCCAGCACTAACTCGGACAGGGCTCACGAGCAGTACTTC. It specifies CASTNSDRAHEQYF.